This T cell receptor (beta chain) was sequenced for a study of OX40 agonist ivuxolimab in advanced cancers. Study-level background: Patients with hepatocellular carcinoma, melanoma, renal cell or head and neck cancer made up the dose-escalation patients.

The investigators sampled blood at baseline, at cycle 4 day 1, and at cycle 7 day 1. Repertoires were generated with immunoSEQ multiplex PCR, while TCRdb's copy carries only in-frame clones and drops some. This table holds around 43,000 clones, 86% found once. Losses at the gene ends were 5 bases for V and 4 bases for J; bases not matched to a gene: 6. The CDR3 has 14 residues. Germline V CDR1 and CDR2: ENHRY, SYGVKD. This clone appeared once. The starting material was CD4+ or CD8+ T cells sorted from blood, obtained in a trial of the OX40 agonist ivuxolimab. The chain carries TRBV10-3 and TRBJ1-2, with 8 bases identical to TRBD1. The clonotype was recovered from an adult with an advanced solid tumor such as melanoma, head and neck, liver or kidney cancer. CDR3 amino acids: CAISSDRVAYGYTF. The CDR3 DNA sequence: TGTGCCATCAGTTCGGACAGGGTGGCCTATGGCTACACCTTC.